This TCR beta chain was observed in a study of neoadjuvant nivolumab and ipilimumab in lung cancer (dated by TCRdb to 2020 to 2021). At the level of the whole study: Nivolumab was given at 3 mg/kg intravenously on days 1, 15 and 29, and the combination arm added ipilimumab 1 mg/kg on day 1 only. Matched pretherapy and resected tumor pairs were analyzed from seven patients, of whom four had been treated with nivolumab and three with nivolumab plus ipilimumab. TCR repertoires in pretherapy (baseline) peripheral blood were compared with TCR repertoires in tumors resected at surgery after neoadjuvant immune checkpoint blockade. In the trial, more than 40 patients with operable NSCLC were treated, of whom approximately 23 were randomized to nivolumab monotherapy and roughly 20 to nivolumab plus ipilimumab. The major pathologic response (MPR) rate in the intention-to-treat population in each study arm was designated as the primary trial endpoint.

The germline V gene (reference sequence) sets CDR1 to SGHNT and CDR2 to YYREEE. The germline V and J ends show losses of 6 bases and 2 bases respectively, and no gene match explains 10 bases of the junction. Counted from cysteine to phenylalanine, this CDR3 has 15 amino acids. Here the CDR3 DNA is all that survives: 45 bases in frame from base 1. Study-level results and caveats: There was no significant correlation between TCR clonality and pathologic tumor regression, and just a single major-pathologic-response sample was available for the clonality-regression analysis. From pretherapy to surgery, tumor T-cell richness and clonality increased in three of three dual-therapy tumors but in only two of four nivolumab-treated tumors. Resected tumors had greater TCR richness and clonality than tumor-adjacent uninvolved lung, and increases were observed in more dual-therapy-treated tumors. A small number of samples was subjected to TCR sequencing. A positive correlation was observed between pretherapy blood TCR richness and richness in tumors resected after neoadjuvant therapy (Spearman R = 0.82).

Note on this clone: What this receptor recognizes is not known. Per-nucleotide qualities are absent, and no much larger clonotype sits a single base away.

The time point label for this specimen denotes: pretherapy, before neoadjuvant immune checkpoint inhibitors. The samples were taken from NEOSTAR, a phase 2 randomized trial in operable NSCLC that tested neoadjuvant nivolumab or nivolumab plus ipilimumab, followed by surgery. Library preparation employed the immunoSEQ multiplex PCR assay. In the source study's methods: Repertoires were summarized in terms of richness and clonality, and significantly expanded and contracted clones between pre- and post-therapy samples were identified. The table comes from immuneACCESS by way of TCRdb, which keeps in-frame sequences with V and J called. Part of the clones is missing from these tables; in studies checked, under half for an unresolved V gene and the rest for unknown reasons. Clone size and V and J calls were adopted from that table, with D and trimming inferred from the DNA. The sample table contains fewer than 25,000 clones; only one count was recorded for roughly 85% of them. The ten top clones hold approximately 22% of the sample.

The chain is encoded by TRBV5-4 joined to TRBJ2-5, with 7 bases in between that match TRBD1. Material: peripheral blood, obtained before neoadjuvant nivolumab, alone or with ipilimumab. This clonotype was obtained from an adult with non-small cell lung cancer. The CDR3 region reads CASTWDSQGQETQYF. The nucleotides are TGTGCCAGCACCTGGGACAGTCAAGGGCAAGAGACCCAGTACTTC.